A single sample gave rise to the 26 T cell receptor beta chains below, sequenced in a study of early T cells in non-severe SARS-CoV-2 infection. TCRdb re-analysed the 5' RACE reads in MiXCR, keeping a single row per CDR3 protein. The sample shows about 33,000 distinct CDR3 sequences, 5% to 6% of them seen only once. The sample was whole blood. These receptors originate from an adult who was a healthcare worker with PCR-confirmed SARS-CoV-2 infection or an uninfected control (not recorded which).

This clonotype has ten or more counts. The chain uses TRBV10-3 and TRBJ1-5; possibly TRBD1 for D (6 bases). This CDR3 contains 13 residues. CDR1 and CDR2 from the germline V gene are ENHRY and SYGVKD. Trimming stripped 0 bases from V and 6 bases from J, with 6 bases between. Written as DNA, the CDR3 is TGTGCCATCAGTGAGTCGACAGGTCAGCCCCAGCATTTT. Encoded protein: CAISESTGQPQHF.

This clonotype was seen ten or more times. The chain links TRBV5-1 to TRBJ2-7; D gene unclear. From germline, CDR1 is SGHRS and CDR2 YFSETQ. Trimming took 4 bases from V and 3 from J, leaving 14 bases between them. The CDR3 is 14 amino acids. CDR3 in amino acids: CASSHTDKFYEQYF. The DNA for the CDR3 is TGCGCCAGCAGCCATACAGATAAATTCTACGAGCAGTACTTC.

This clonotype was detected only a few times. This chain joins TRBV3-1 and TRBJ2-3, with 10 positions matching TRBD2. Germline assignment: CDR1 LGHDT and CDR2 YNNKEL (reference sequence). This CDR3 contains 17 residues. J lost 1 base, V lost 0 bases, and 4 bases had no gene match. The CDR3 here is CASSQDQREGGTDTQYF. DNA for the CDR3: TGTGCCAGCAGCCAAGACCAGCGGGAGGGCGGCACAGATACGCAGTATTTT.

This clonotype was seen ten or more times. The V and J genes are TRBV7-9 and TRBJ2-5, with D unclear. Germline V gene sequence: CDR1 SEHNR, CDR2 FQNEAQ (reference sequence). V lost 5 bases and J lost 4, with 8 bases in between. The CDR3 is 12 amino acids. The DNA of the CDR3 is TGTGCCAGCAGCACGAGCCTAGAGACCCAGTACTTC. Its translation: CASSTSLETQYF. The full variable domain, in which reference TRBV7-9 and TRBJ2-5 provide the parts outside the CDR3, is DTGVSQNPRHKITKRGQNVTFRCDPISEHNRLYWYRQTLGQGPEFLTYFQNEAQLEKSRLLSDRFSAERPKGSFSTLEIQRTEQGDSAMYLCASSTSLETQYFGPGTRLLVL.

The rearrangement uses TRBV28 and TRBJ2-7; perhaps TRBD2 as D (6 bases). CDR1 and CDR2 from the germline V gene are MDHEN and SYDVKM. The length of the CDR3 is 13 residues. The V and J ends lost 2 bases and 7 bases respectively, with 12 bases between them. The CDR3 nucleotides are TGTGCCAGCAGTTTAATGGGGGGACGGGAGCAGTACTTC. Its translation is CASSLMGGREQYF.

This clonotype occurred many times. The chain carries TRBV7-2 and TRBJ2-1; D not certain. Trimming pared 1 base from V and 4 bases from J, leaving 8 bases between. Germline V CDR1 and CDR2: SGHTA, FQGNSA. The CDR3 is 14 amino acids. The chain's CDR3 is CASSLGFSYNEQFF. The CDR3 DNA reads TGTGCCAGCAGCTTAGGGTTCAGTTACAATGAGCAGTTCTTC.

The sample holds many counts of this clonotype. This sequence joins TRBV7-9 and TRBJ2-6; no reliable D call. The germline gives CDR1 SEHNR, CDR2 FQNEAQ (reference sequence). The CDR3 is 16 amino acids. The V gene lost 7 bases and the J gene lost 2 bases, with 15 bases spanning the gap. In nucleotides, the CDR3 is TGTGCCAGCATCCAACTTGGCGGCACTGGGGCCAACGTCCTGACTTTC. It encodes CASIQLGGTGANVLTF.

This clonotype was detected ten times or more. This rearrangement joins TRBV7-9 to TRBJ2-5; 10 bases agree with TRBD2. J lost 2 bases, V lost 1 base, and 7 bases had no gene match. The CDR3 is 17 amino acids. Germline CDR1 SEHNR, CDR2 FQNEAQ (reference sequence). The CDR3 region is CASSLGSLAGVQETQYF. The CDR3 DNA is TGTGCCAGCAGCTTAGGTTCCCTAGCGGGAGTTCAAGAGACCCAGTACTTC.

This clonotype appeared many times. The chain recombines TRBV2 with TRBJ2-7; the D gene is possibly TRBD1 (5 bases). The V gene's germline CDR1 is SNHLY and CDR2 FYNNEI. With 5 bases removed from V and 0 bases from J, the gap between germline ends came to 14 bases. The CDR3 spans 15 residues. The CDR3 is CASSWTLLSSYEQYF. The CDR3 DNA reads TGTGCCAGCAGTTGGACACTTCTTAGCTCCTACGAGCAGTACTTC.

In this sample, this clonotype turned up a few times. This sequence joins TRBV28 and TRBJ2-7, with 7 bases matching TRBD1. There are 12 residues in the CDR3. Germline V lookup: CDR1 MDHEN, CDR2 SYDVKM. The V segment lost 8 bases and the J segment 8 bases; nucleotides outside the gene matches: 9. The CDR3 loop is CASGDSRRKQYF. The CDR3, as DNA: TGTGCCAGCGGGGACAGTAGGAGGAAGCAGTACTTC.

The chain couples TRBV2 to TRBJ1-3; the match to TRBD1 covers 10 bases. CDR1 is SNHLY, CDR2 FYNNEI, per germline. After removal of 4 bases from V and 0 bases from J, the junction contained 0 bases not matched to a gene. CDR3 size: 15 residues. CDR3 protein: CASSGTGGSGNTIYF. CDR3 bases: TGTGCCAGCAGTGGGACAGGGGGCTCTGGAAACACCATATATTTT.

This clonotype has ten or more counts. The CDR3 loop reads CASSDIRAPEAFF. CDR3 DNA sequence: TGTGCCAGCAGTGACATCAGGGCCCCTGAAGCTTTCTTT. The chain employs TRBV6-4 and TRBJ1-1; possible D gene TRBD1, 5 bases. Germline CDR1 and CDR2: MRHNA and SNTAGT. The CDR3 extends over 13 amino acids. The V and J ends lost 2 bases and 6 bases respectively, with 10 bases between them.

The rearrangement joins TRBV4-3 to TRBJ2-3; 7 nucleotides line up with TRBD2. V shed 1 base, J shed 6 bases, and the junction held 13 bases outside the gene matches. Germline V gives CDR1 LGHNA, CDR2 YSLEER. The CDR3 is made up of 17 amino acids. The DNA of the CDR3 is TGCGCCAGCAGCCAAGGGCGTGGAGCGGGGCTCAATGATACGCAGTATTTT. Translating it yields CASSQGRGAGLNDTQYF.

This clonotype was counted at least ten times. Here the CDR3 DNA reads TGTGCCAGCTCGGCAGGATCGGGAAGAGATACGCAGTATTTT. Protein product: CASSAGSGRDTQYF. The V and J genes are TRBV6-5 and TRBJ2-3; weak D call: TRBD2 (5 bases). The CDR3 runs 14 residues. CDR1 and CDR2 (germline): MNHEY, SVGAGI. The V gene lost 8 bases and the J gene lost 5 bases, with 17 bases spanning the gap.

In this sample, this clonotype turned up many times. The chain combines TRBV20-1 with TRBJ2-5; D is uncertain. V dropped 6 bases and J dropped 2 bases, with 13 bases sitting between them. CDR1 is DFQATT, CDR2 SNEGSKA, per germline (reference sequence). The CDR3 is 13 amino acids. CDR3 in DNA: TGCAGTGCCCCCCCAATCTCTCAAGAGACCCAGTACTTC. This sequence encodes CSAPPISQETQYF.

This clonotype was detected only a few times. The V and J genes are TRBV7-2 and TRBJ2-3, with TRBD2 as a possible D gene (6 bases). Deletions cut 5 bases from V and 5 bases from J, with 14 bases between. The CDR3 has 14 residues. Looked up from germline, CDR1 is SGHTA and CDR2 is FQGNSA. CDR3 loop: CASSITGVGDTQYF. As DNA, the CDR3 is TGTGCCAGCAGCATTACGGGAGTAGGAGATACGCAGTATTTT.

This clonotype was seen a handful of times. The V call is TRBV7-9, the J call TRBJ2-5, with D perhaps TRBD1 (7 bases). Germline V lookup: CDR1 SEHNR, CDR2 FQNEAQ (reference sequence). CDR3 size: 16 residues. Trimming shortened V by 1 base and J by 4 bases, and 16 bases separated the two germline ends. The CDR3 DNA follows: TGTGCCAGCAGCTTAGAGCCAGGGGGGTACCGAGAGACCCAGTACTTC. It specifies CASSLEPGGYRETQYF.

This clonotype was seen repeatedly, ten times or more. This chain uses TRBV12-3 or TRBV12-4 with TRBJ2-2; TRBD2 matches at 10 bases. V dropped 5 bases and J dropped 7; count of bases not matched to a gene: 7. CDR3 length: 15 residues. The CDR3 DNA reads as TGTGCCAGCAGTAGACTAGCGGGCGATGTCGGGGAGCTGTTTTTT. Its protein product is CASSRLAGDVGELFF.

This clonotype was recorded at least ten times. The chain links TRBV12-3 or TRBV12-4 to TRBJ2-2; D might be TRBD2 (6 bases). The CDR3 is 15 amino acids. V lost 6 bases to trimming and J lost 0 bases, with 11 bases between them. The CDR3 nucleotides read TGTGCCAGCAGACGGGGGACGGCGAACACCGGGGAGCTGTTTTTT. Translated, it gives CASRRGTANTGELFF.

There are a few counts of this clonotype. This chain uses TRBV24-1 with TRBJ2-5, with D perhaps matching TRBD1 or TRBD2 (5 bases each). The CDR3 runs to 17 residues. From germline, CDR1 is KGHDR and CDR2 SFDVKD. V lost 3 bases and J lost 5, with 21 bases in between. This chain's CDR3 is CATSDGSAGWGVETQYF. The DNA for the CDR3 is TGTGCCACCAGTGATGGGAGCGCAGGGTGGGGTGTTGAGACCCAGTACTTC.

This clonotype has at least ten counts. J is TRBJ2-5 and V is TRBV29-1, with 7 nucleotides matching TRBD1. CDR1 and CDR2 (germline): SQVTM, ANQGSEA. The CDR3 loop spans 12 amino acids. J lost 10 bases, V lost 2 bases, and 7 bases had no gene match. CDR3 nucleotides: TGCAGCGTTGAAAAAGGGACAGAGTTCCAGTACTTC. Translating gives CSVEKGTEFQYF.

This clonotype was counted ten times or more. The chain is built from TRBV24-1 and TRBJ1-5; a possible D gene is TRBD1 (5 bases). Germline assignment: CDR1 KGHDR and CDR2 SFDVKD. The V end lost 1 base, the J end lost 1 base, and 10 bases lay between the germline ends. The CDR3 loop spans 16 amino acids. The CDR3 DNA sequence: TGTGCCACCAGTGATTTTTGTAGGGGAAGCAATCAGCCCCAGCATTTT. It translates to CATSDFCRGSNQPQHF.

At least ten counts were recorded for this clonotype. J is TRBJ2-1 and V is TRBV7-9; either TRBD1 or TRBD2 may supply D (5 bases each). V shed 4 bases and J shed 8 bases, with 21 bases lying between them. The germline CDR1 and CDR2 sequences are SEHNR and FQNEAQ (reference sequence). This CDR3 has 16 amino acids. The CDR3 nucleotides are TGTGCCAGCAGCTCTATCGTAGGATCAGTGGGGGATGAGCAGTTCTTC. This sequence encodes CASSSIVGSVGDEQFF. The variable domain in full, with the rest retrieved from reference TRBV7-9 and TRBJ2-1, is DTGVSQNPRHKITKRGQNVTFRCDPISEHNRLYWYRQTLGQGPEFLTYFQNEAQLEKSRLLSDRFSAERPKGSFSTLEIQRTEQGDSAMYLCASSSIVGSVGDEQFFGPGTRLTVL.

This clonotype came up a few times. CDR3 DNA sequence: TGTGCCAGCAACTATTTGGGACTCGACGAGAACATTCAGTACTTC. Translation gives CASNYLGLDENIQYF. The rearrangement links TRBV6-6 to TRBJ2-4, with D possibly matching TRBD2 (6 bases). The germline gives CDR1 MNHNY, CDR2 SVGAGI (reference sequence). V was shortened by 7 bases and J by 7 bases, with 20 bases between the two germline ends. This CDR3 spans 15 amino acids.

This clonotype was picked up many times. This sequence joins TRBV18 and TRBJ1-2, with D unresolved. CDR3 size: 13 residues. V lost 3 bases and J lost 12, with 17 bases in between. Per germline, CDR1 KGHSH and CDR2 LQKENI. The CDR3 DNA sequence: TGTGCCAGCTCACCTATTCGTTCGAAGGTCGACACCTTC. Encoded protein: CASSPIRSKVDTF.

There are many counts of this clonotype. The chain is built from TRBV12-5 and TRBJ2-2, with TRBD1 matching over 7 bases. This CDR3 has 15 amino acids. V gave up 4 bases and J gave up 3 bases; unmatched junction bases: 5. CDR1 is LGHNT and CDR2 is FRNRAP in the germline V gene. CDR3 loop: CASGWAQGYTGELFF. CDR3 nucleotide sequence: TGTGCTAGTGGTTGGGCACAGGGGTACACCGGGGAGCTGTTTTTT.